One sample yielded the 24 T cell receptor beta chains listed below, sequenced in a study of tumor-infiltrating lymphocytes in primary liver carcinoma. Co-extracting RNA and DNA was done with roughly 17-34 mg of unsorted bulk tissue as input. The researchers produced TCR beta cDNA from around 0.5 ug total RNA with a constant-region primer. Slightly modified ARM-PCR with three nested multiplex PCR rounds yielded TCR beta libraries. Rounds one and two of PCR, each of 10 cycles, were primed with TRBV1-TRBV30 forward primers and a C-beta reverse primer. From the multiplex PCR reads, TCRdb called clonotypes with MiXCR, one entry per CDR3 protein. The sample contains roughly 120,000 distinct CDR3 sequences, 55% to 70% of which appear only once. The material sequenced was tumor-adjacent normal liver tissue. The receptors shown here come from a woman in her sixties with primary liver carcinoma and hepatitis B virus infection.

In its sample, this clonotype was seen once. The gene calls are TRBV20-1 and TRBJ1-4; possible D gene TRBD1, 5 bases. Germline V lookup: CDR1 DFQATT, CDR2 SNEGSKA (reference sequence). The V end was cut by 1 base, the J end by 8 bases, with 5 bases between. There are 11 residues in the CDR3. CDR3 region: CSARGGEKLFF. CDR3 nucleotides: TGCAGTGCTAGAGGGGGGGAAAAACTGTTTTTT.

On this clonotype itself: This is likely a read error, given that the CDR3 carries no conserved phenylalanine or tryptophan at its end. CDR3 region: CATSEYEQYS. In DNA form, the CDR3 reads TGTGCCACCAGTGAATACGAGCAGTACTCC. The chain combines TRBV24-1 with TRBJ2-7; D is undetermined. Germline CDR1 is KGHDR and CDR2 is SFDVKD. Deletions cut 4 bases from V and 4 bases from J, with 1 base between. This CDR3 region has 10 residues.

This clonotype has only a few counts. The chain carries TRBV11-2 and TRBJ2-7, with no clear D. The CDR3 runs to 13 residues. Germline values: CDR1 SGHAT, CDR2 FQNNGV. The V and J ends lost 3 bases and 4 bases respectively, with 10 bases between them. The CDR3: CASSFMGKYEQYF. In nucleotides, the CDR3 is TGTGCCAGCAGCTTCATGGGTAAGTACGAGCAGTACTTC.

By its share, this clonotype is medium-sized. This chain links TRBV4-1 with TRBJ1-2; D perhaps matches TRBD1 (6 bases). The CDR3 covers 15 residues. Germline values: CDR1 MGHRA, CDR2 YSYEKL. Between the trimmed V and J ends, which lost 1 base and 4 bases, there was a span of 13 bases. The CDR3 DNA is TGCGCCAGCAGCCAAGGAATGCAGGGGCTCTATGGCTACACCTTC. Its protein product is CASSQGMQGLYGYTF.

This clonotype was counted a single time. Since no conserved phenylalanine or tryptophan closes the CDR3, a read error is the likely cause. This sequence joins TRBV10-1 and TRBJ1-1; a weak D match, TRBD1 (6 bases). Per the germline V gene, CDR1 is WNHNN and CDR2 is SYGVQD (reference sequence). V was clipped by 8 bases and J by 0 bases, with 10 bases between them. The CDR3 loop spans 13 amino acids. The CDR3 is CASSGQVNTEAFS. DNA for the CDR3: TGCGCCAGCTCGGGACAAGTGAACACTGAAGCTTTCTCT.

In regard to this clonotype: The CDR3 does not end in the conserved phenylalanine or tryptophan, so this is likely a read error. The rearrangement uses TRBV12-3 or TRBV12-4 and TRBJ1-1, with 7 nucleotides matching TRBD1. The CDR3 has 14 residues. V lost 5 bases to trimming and J lost 4 bases; unmatched junction nucleotides: 7. CDR3 DNA sequence: TGTGCCAGCAGTCTACAGGGGACGGCCACTGAAGCTTTCCTT. Translating it yields CASSLQGTATEAFL.

With respect to this clonotype: The junction departs from germline at one end; a sequencing error may be responsible. J is TRBJ2-3 and V is TRBV29-1; either TRBD1 or TRBD2 may fit D (5 bases each). The CDR3 runs 15 residues. Germline CDR1 and CDR2: SQVTM and ANQGSEA. CDR3 in amino acids: CSVEARDRNKDTHYF. In DNA form, the CDR3 reads TGCAGCGTTGAAGCTAGGGACCGGAATAAAGATACGCACTATTTT.

This clonotype was counted ten times or more. The gene calls are TRBV12-3 or TRBV12-4 and TRBJ1-3; no reliable D call. The V end was cut by 8 bases, the J end by 0 bases, with 11 bases between. The CDR3 loop spans 14 amino acids. The DNA for the CDR3 is TGTGCCAGCCCGGCGGGCTACTCTGGAAACACCATATATTTT. As protein: CASPAGYSGNTIYF.

As to this clonotype: One end of the junction does not line up with germline, which may come from a read error. The J gene is TRBJ1-1, the V gene TRBV29-1; D unclear. The germline V gene encodes CDR1 SQVTM and CDR2 ANQGSEA. The CDR3 loop spans 11 amino acids. The DNA for the CDR3 is TGCAGAGTATCACGAGGAGTCGAAGCTTTATTT. Protein: CRVSRGVEALF.

This clonotype was found a few times. This chain's CDR3 is CASSWESPGPKTGANVLTF. The CDR3 nucleotides are TGTGCCAGCAGTTGGGAGTCCCCGGGGCCAAAGACTGGGGCCAACGTCCTGACTTTC. V usage is TRBV12-3 or TRBV12-4 and J usage is TRBJ2-6; tentatively, D is TRBD1 or TRBD2 (5 bases each). The CDR3 covers 19 residues. Trimming left V 4 bases short and J 2 bases short, with 21 bases between.

As concerns this clonotype: It may be a read error: a sequence one base away is much more abundant. The chain is built from TRBV5-1 and TRBJ2-7, with 9 bases identical to TRBD2. Germline CDR1 reads SGHRS; CDR2 reads YFSETQ. This CDR3 region has 15 residues. CDR3 amino acids: CASILEASGIGEQYF. In DNA form, the CDR3 reads TGCGCCAGCATCTTGGAGGCTAGCGGGATTGGCGAGCAGTACTTC.

About this clonotype: Its ends do not fully match the called genes, so a read error is possible. CDR3 coding DNA: TGTGCCGGCAGTCCCACCGGGTGGGGAAGCTACGAGCAGTACTTC. Translating gives CAGSPTGWGSYEQYF. The chain joins TRBV7-8 to TRBJ2-7; no reliable D call. The CDR3 extends over 15 amino acids. The germline CDR1 and CDR2 sequences are SGHVS and FQNEAQ.

The chain is built from TRBV29-1 and TRBJ2-1; 7 bases line up with TRBD2. The germline V gene has CDR1 SQVTM and CDR2 ANQGSEA. V dropped 8 bases and J dropped 4; count of bases not matched to a gene: 11. This CDR3 has 14 residues. The CDR3 loop is CSIPRLASYNEQFF. In nucleotides, the CDR3 is TGCAGCATCCCCCGACTAGCCTCGTACAATGAGCAGTTCTTC.

Comments on this clonotype: This CDR3 fails to terminate in the conserved phenylalanine or tryptophan, so it likely reflects a read error. The DNA is omitted, as the CDR3 cannot be located on it reliably, and the CDR3 follows TCRdb's listing. The J gene is TRBJ2-5, the V gene TRBV5-1; the table assigns TRBD1, which was not confirmed against the DNA. From germline, CDR1 is SGHRS and CDR2 YFSETQ. The CDR3 region is 17 residues in length, termini included. CDR3 sequence: CASSQPLSTDSQETLYI.

As for this clonotype: This may stem from a read error, because a much larger clone lies one nucleotide away. The chain's CDR3 is CAIGPRAQHEQYF. In DNA form, the CDR3 reads TGTGCCATCGGGCCCCGGGCCCAACACGAGCAGTACTTC. The chain recombines TRBV10-3 with TRBJ2-7, with D unclear. The CDR3 has 13 residues. Trimming cost V 8 bases and J 5 bases, with 16 bases left between them. CDR1 and CDR2 from the germline V gene are ENHRY and SYGVKD.

The chain has TRBV7-2 and TRBJ1-2, with 8 nucleotides matching TRBD1. This CDR3 contains 14 residues. V was pared by 5 bases and J by 4 bases, with 6 bases of the junction left unmatched. Germline V gene data show CDR1 as SGHTA and CDR2 as FQGNSA. The CDR3, as DNA: TGTACCAGCAGCGGGTATCAGGGGGCCTATGGCTACACCTTC. Its protein is CTSSGYQGAYGYTF.

A single count supports this clonotype. This could be a read error, since a much larger clone is one nucleotide away. The chain links TRBV6-1 to TRBJ2-7; D unclear. The CDR3 has 13 residues. CDR1 MNHNS and CDR2 SASEGT come from the germline V gene. V gave up 10 bases and J gave up 2 bases, with 15 bases separating them. The CDR3: CATYQIGTYEQYF. CDR3 bases: TGTGCCACCTATCAAATAGGGACCTACGAGCAGTACTTC.

With respect to this clonotype: The junction does not match germline at one end; this may be a read error. The CDR3 sequence: CVSSPGTSYYNEQFF. CDR3 nucleotide sequence: TGCGTCAGCAGCCCCGGGACTAGCTATTACAATGAGCAGTTCTTC. This chain connects TRBV5-4 to TRBJ2-1; 9 bases line up with TRBD2. Per germline, CDR1 SGHNT and CDR2 YYREEE (reference sequence). This CDR3 spans 15 amino acids.

A note on this clonotype: At one end the junction does not follow the germline gene, possibly because of a read error. V gene TRBV4-1 combines with J gene TRBJ1-3; the D gene is possibly TRBD1 (6 bases). The CDR3 runs 16 residues. Germline values: CDR1 MGHRA, CDR2 YSYEKL. The CDR3 protein is CPSGQTPGASGNTIYF. The CDR3 DNA follows: TGCCCCAGCGGACAGACGCCAGGGGCCTCTGGAAACACCATATATTTT.

At least ten counts were recorded for this clonotype. The rearrangement links TRBV6-1 to TRBJ1-6; the D is unclear. Deletions cut 8 bases from V and 7 bases from J, with 9 bases between. Germline V gene lookup returns CDR1 MNHNS and CDR2 SASEGT. The CDR3 is made up of 12 amino acids. CDR3 DNA: TGTGCCAGCGGAATCGCGAATTCACCCCTCCACTTT. Protein: CASGIANSPLHF.

The chain joins TRBV12-3 or TRBV12-4 to TRBJ2-5; D unclear. This CDR3 spans 16 amino acids. V lost 5 bases and J lost 4, with 20 bases in between. The CDR3 protein is CASSPKTWAKGETQYF. DNA for the CDR3: TGTGCCAGCAGTCCCAAGACATGGGCTAAGGGAGAGACCCAGTACTTC.

Note on this clonotype: At one of its ends the junction is not consistent with the germline gene, which may arise from a read error. The V call is TRBV29-1, the J call TRBJ2-7; possibly TRBD1 for D (5 bases). The CDR3 extends over 14 amino acids. CDR1 is SQVTM and CDR2 is ANQGSEA in the germline V gene. In nucleotides, the CDR3 is TGCATCGTGACAGAAGGAACCACCTACGACGAACAGTACTTC. It codes for CIVTEGTTYDEQYF.

As regards this clonotype: The junction departs from germline at one end; a sequencing error may be responsible. The gene calls are TRBV4-1 and TRBJ1-4; 7 nucleotides line up with TRBD1. This CDR3 contains 16 residues. Germline values: CDR1 MGHRA, CDR2 YSYEKL. The chain's CDR3 is CASSQDRYRGNERLSF. Here the CDR3 DNA reads TGCGCCAGCAGCCAAGATCGTTACAGGGGTAATGAAAGACTGTCTTTT.

This clonotype was recorded once. The CDR3 does not close with the conserved phenylalanine or tryptophan, likely indicating a read error. The chain has TRBV6-5 and TRBJ2-1; TRBD2 is a possible D gene (6 bases). Germline V CDR1 and CDR2: MNHEY, SVGAGI. This CDR3 spans 17 amino acids. The CDR3 DNA sequence: TGTGTCAGCGGGCCCCGGGTTCGAGCGGGTCGCTACAATGAGCAGTTCCTC. Translation: CVSGPRVRAGRYNEQFL.